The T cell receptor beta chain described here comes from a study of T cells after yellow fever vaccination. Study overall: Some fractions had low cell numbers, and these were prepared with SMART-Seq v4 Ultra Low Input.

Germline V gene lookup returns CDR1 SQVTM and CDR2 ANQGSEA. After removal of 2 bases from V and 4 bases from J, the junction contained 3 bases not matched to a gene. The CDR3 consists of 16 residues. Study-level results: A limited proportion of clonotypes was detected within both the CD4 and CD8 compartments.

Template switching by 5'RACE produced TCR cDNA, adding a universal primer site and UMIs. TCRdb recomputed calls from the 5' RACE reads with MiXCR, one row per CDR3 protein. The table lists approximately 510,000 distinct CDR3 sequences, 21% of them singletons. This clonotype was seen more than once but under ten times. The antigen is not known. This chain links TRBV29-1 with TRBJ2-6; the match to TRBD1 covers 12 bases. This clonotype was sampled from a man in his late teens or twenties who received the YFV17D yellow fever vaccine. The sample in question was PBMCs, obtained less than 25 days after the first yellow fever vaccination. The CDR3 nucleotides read TGCAGCGTTGAAAGGGACAGGGGGCCGGGGGCCAACGTCCTGACTTTC. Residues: CSVERDRGPGANVLTF.